These 24 T cell receptor beta chains were all obtained from the same sample, sequenced in a study of tissue T cells after allogeneic stem cell transplantation (dated by TCRdb to the early 2020s). The library was obtained by the immunoSEQ multiplex PCR assay. TCRdb mirrors the immuneACCESS table, restricted to in-frame sequences. Some clones are absent from its copies; in checked studies, under half trace to an unresolved V gene, and the reason for the others is unknown. The sample records around 4,500 clones, around 64% of which are singletons. Under 30% of the sample goes to the ten largest clones. In the paper's terms, the time point label means: mouse harvest day 7 after allogeneic transplant. Each mouse graft consisted of 10^7 T-cell-depleted bone marrow cells plus 10^6 splenic CD5+ T cells and was given by tail vein injection. The sample comprised spleen. The receptors shown here come from a female BALB/c mouse given C57BL/6 T cells with graft-versus-host disease after an allogeneic hematopoietic cell transplant.

This clone showed up just a few times. Gene names denote mouse genes. CDR3 bases read: TGTGCCAGCAGACGACAGACAAACACAGAAGTCTTC. This codes for CASRRQTNTEVF. The entire CDR3 is CASRRQTNTEVFF. V and J are TRBV19 and TRBJ1-1; D perhaps matches TRBD1 (5 bases). The CDR3 goes on 1 residue after the read ends, and that part is filled in from the germline J gene. The CDR3 covers 13 residues. Deletions cut 5 bases from V and 0 bases from J, with 8 bases between. Looked up from germline, CDR1 is FNHDT and CDR2 is SITEND (reference sequence).

This clone was seen a single time. Gene names follow the mouse nomenclature. The read falls 1 residue short of the CDR3 end, and the missing part is taken from the germline J gene. This chain connects TRBV3 to TRBJ1-3; no reliable D call. V lost 4 bases to trimming and J lost 0 bases, with 4 bases between them. Germline V CDR1 and CDR2: SNHLY, FYNGKV (reference sequence). CDR3 length: 13 residues. The CDR3 reads CASSSNSGNTLYF. The covered CDR3 bases are TGTGCCAGCAGCTCAAATTCTGGAAATACGCTCTAT. Complete variable domain (other parts from reference TRBV3 and TRBJ1-3): GPKVLQIPSHQIIDMGQMVTLNCDPVSNHLYFYWYKQILGQQMEFLVNFYNGKVMEKSKLFKDQFSVERPDGSYFTLKIQPTALEDSAVYFCASSSNSGNTLYFGEGSRLIVV.

This clone was counted between two and nine times. Gene labels here are mouse ones. Read coverage stops 1 residue before the CDR3 terminus; the germline J gene supplies the remainder. The gene calls are TRBV24 and TRBJ2-1, with D maybe TRBD2 (6 bases). The germline gives CDR1 KGHTA, CDR2 FRNEEI. CDR3 length: 15 amino acids. The V end was cut by 5 bases, the J end by 2 bases, with 13 bases between. CDR3 amino acids: CASSFLRGDYAEQFF. The sequenced part of the CDR3 DNA is TGTGCCAGCAGTTTCCTCCGGGGGGACTATGCTGAGCAGTTC.

A word on this clone: Gene names denote mouse genes. The read halts 1 residue ahead of the CDR3 end, with the missing end drawn from the germline J gene. V is TRBV20 and J is TRBJ2-4; a weak D match, TRBD2 (5 bases). Trimming pared 0 bases from V and 1 base from J, leaving 8 bases between. The CDR3 is 14 amino acids. Germline assignment: CDR1 GFQATS and CDR2 STVNSAI. Here the CDR3 reads CGAREDGGQNTLYF. The covered CDR3 bases are TGTGGTGCTAGGGAAGATGGGGGTCAAAACACCTTGTAC.

Of note for this clone: Gene names refer to mouse genes. The CDR3 end is not reached by the read, which stops 1 residue before it; the germline J gene fills it in. The chain is built from TRBV15 and TRBJ2-1; D is possibly TRBD2 (6 bases). V lost 4 bases and J 4 bases, leaving 8 bases between the germline ends. The CDR3 sequence is 13 residues long. The V gene's germline CDR1 is SGHND and CDR2 FRSKSL. Partial CDR3 DNA: TGTGCCAGCAGTTCCGGGGGGTATGCTGAGCAGTTC. Amino acids: CASSSGGYAEQF. The CDR3 in full is CASSSGGYAEQFF.

Only a few counts were recorded for this clone. The gene names given are mouse names. The DNA ends 1 residue before the CDR3 does, and the rest of the CDR3 is filled in from the germline J gene. The gene calls are TRBV26 and TRBJ1-4, with 7 bases aligning to TRBD1. Per the germline V gene, CDR1 is KGHPV and CDR2 is FQNQEV (reference sequence). The J segment lost 2 bases and the V segment lost 8 bases, leaving 2 bases of the junction unmatched. This CDR3 is built from 13 residues. CDR3 sequence: CASSRGSNERLFF. The covered CDR3 bases are TGTGCCAGCTCCAGGGGGTCCAACGAAAGATTATTT.

Concerning this clone itself: Any gene name here is a mouse gene name. The CDR3 here is CTCSASGGEDTQYF. The CDR3 bases that were read are TGCACCTGCAGTGCTTCTGGGGGGGAAGACACCCAGTAC. The chain combines TRBV1 with TRBJ2-5, with 9 bases lining up with TRBD2. From the germline J gene comes the end of the CDR3, since the read stops 1 residue before it. Germline V gene sequence: CDR1 NSQYPW, CDR2 LRSPGD (reference sequence). The junction had 2 bases not matched to a gene; V was cut back by 3 bases and J by 4 bases. The CDR3 runs 14 residues.

Remarks on this clone: The germline and genes are mouse ones. The CDR3 goes on 1 residue after the read ends, and that part is filled in from the germline J gene. The chain has TRBV3 and TRBJ2-3; 7 bases are shared with TRBD2. Looked up from germline, CDR1 is SNHLY and CDR2 is FYNGKV (reference sequence). V dropped 1 base and J dropped 0; count of bases not matched to a gene: 4. The CDR3 is 16 amino acids. CDR3 amino acids: CASSLGRGGSAETLYF. Incomplete CDR3 DNA: TGTGCCAGCAGCTTAGGACGGGGGGGTAGTGCAGAAACGCTGTAT.

This clone is categorized as large (0.1 to 1%). Gene names denote mouse genes. With the read ending 1 residue before the CDR3 end, the germline J gene is used to fill in that end. This rearrangement joins TRBV12-2 to TRBJ2-7; 12 nucleotides agree with TRBD1. The CDR3 covers 12 residues. Germline V lookup: CDR1 SGHLS, CDR2 HYDKME. The trim removed 5 bases at V and 7 bases at J, leaving 2 bases unmatched. CDR3 DNA (partial): TGTGCCAGCTGGGACAGGGGGCGGGAACAGTAC. Its translation is CASWDRGREQY. In full, the CDR3 reads CASWDRGREQYF.

Details on this clone: Gene names and germline match the mouse. The sequenced fragment ends 1 residue before the CDR3 boundary, so the rest is inferred from the germline J gene. This chain connects TRBV13-1 to TRBJ2-4; 11 bases fit TRBD2. CDR1 is NSHNY, CDR2 SYGAGN, per germline. The junction had 9 bases not matched to a gene; V was cut back by 7 bases and J by 5 bases. This CDR3 is built from 15 residues. The DNA read from the CDR3 is TGTGCCAGCGGTGCACTGGGGGGGCGCGGAAACACCTTGTAC. This translates into CASGALGGRGNTLY. The complete CDR3 sequence is CASGALGGRGNTLYF.

Concerning this clone: Germline and genes here are mouse. From the germline J gene comes the end of the CDR3, since the read stops 1 residue before it. This sequence joins TRBV19 and TRBJ2-3; 9 bases fit TRBD2. Trimming at V came to 4 bases and at J to 6 bases, leaving 3 bases not matched to a gene. This CDR3 is built from 13 residues. Per germline, CDR1 FNHDT and CDR2 SITEND (reference sequence). The covered CDR3 bases are TGTGCCAGCAGTCTCGACTGGGGGGAAACGCTGTAT. It encodes CASSLDWGETLY. The full-length CDR3 reads as CASSLDWGETLYF.

On this clone itself: Mouse gene names apply. The read gets to within 1 residue of the CDR3 end, and the germline J gene fills in the rest. The chain employs TRBV16 and TRBJ2-1, with a tentative D call TRBD1 (5 bases). Per germline, CDR1 SGHSA and CDR2 FRNQAP. V was trimmed by 3 bases and J by 3 bases, leaving 6 bases between them. The CDR3 is made up of 13 amino acids. The CDR3 sequence: CASSFDSYAEQFF. The covered CDR3 bases are TGTGCAAGCAGCTTTGACAGCTATGCTGAGCAGTTC.

This clone was seen more than once but under ten times. Gene and germline names: mouse. The read terminates 1 residue ahead of where the CDR3 ends, so the germline J gene completes it. The chain joins TRBV13-3 to TRBJ2-5; TRBD1 is a possible D gene (6 bases). The germline V gene has CDR1 NNHDY and CDR2 SYVADS. This CDR3 is 14 amino acids long. Trimming left V 2 bases short and J 1 base short, with 8 bases between. The CDR3 sequence is CASSEGGHQDTQYF. The CDR3 DNA, read in part, is TGTGCCAGCAGTGAAGGGGGTCACCAAGACACCCAGTAC. Using reference TRBV13-3 and TRBJ2-5 for the parts outside the CDR3, the full variable domain is EAAVTQSPRSKVAVTGGKVTLSCHQTNNHDYMYWYRQDTGHGLRLIHYSYVADSTEKGDIPDGYKASRPSQENFSLILELASLSQTAVYFCASSEGGHQDTQYFGPGTRLLVL.

This clone has a handful of counts. Gene names and germline match the mouse. The read gets to within 1 residue of the CDR3 end, and the germline J gene fills in the rest. The gene calls are TRBV3 and TRBJ2-7; 9 positions match TRBD1. Germline CDR1 reads SNHLY; CDR2 reads FYNGKV (reference sequence). The trim removed 5 bases at V and 4 bases at J, leaving 6 bases unmatched. The CDR3 runs to 14 residues. Incomplete CDR3 DNA: TGTGCCAGCAGCCCCCGACAGGGGGGGTATGAACAGTAC. Amino acid sequence: CASSPRQGGYEQY. The entire CDR3 protein is CASSPRQGGYEQYF.

This clone has a handful of counts. Gene names denote mouse genes. The CDR3 end falls 1 residue outside the read, so it is completed with the germline J gene. V is TRBV12-2 and J is TRBJ2-7; the match to TRBD1 covers 9 bases. Per germline, CDR1 SGHLS and CDR2 HYDKME. V gave up 1 base and J gave up 7 bases; unmatched junction bases: 1. This CDR3 region has 12 residues. The CDR3 region is CASSLDRGEQYF. CDR3 bases read: TGTGCCAGCTCTCTGGACAGGGGAGAACAGTAC.

Note on this clone: Gene names refer to mouse genes. The read ends 1 residue shy of where the CDR3 ends; the end is completed using the germline J gene. The V gene is TRBV13-1, the J gene TRBJ2-2; 8 bases map to TRBD1. Unmatched junction bases numbered 10, after V lost 2 bases and J lost 4 bases. The CDR3 is made up of 17 amino acids. The germline V gene has CDR1 NSHNY and CDR2 SYGAGN. This CDR3 is CASSDPLGQGGTGQLYF. The CDR3 DNA, read in part, is TGTGCCAGCAGTGACCCCTTAGGACAGGGTGGCACCGGGCAGCTCTAC.

The sample holds one count of this clone. One junction end disagrees with the germline gene, perhaps due to a read error. Gene names and germline refer to mouse. The read gets to within 1 residue of the CDR3 end, and the germline J gene fills in the rest. Other DNA variants within this sample encode the same CDR3. The V call is TRBV16, the J call TRBJ2-1, with D perhaps matching TRBD1 (6 bases). This CDR3 is 15 amino acids long. Germline lookup yields CDR1 SGHSA and CDR2 FRNQAP. The part of the CDR3 DNA that was read is TGTGCAAGTAGCTTAGAGGGACACCCCTATGCTGAGCAGTTC. It yields the protein CASSLEGHPYAEQF. The whole CDR3 protein is CASSLEGHPYAEQFF.

As to this clone: Gene names follow the mouse nomenclature. The read ends 1 residue before the CDR3 terminus; that terminus is restored from the germline J gene. The J gene is TRBJ1-3, the V gene TRBV2, with D possibly matching TRBD1 (5 bases). V lost 0 bases to trimming and J lost 4 bases, with 13 bases between them. Looked up from germline, CDR1 is LGHNA and CDR2 is YSYQKL. The CDR3 is made up of 16 amino acids. The covered CDR3 bases are TGTGCCAGCAGCCAAGATCGGGGGGGGAGAGGAAATACGCTCTAT. Its translation is CASSQDRGGRGNTLY. The full-length CDR3 reads as CASSQDRGGRGNTLYF.

In regard to this clone: The genes and germline here are from mouse. The missing CDR3 end, 1 residue past where the read stops, is filled in from the germline J gene. The chain employs TRBV20 and TRBJ2-7, with 10 bases identical to TRBD2. The germline V gene has CDR1 GFQATS and CDR2 STVNSAI. The CDR3 covers 14 residues. V trimming: 1 base; J trimming: 2 bases; junction bases outside the gene matches: 2. The CDR3 reads CGARVGLGAYEQYF. The CDR3 bases that were read are TGTGGTGCTAGGGTCGGACTGGGGGCCTATGAACAGTAC.

This clone was recorded once. Mouse germline and gene names are used. The read ends 1 residue before the CDR3 terminus; that terminus is restored from the germline J gene. This chain links TRBV16 with TRBJ2-3; D possibly corresponds to TRBD1 (5 bases). The CDR3 loop spans 15 amino acids. Trimming shortened V by 1 base and J by 0 bases, and 8 bases separated the two germline ends. Germline-derived CDR1 and CDR2 are SGHSA and FRNQAP. This CDR3 is CASSLVQASAETLYF. The covered CDR3 bases are TGTGCAAGCAGCTTAGTACAGGCTAGTGCAGAAACGCTGTAT. The full variable domain, rest sourced from reference TRBV16 and TRBJ2-3, is NAGVIQTPRHKVTGKGQEATLWCEPISGHSAVFWYRQTIVQGLEFLTYFRNQAPIDDSGMPKERFSAQMPNQSHSTLKIQSTQPQDSAVYLCASSLVQASAETLYFGSGTRLTVL.

This clone was found a few times. Gene names are mouse gene names. CDR3 sequence: CASSRDKNTLYF. The covered CDR3 bases are TGTGCCAGCAGTAGGGACAAAAACACCTTGTAC. The genes are TRBV19 and TRBJ2-4, with a tentative D call TRBD1 (6 bases). The read ends 1 residue shy of where the CDR3 ends; the end is completed using the germline J gene. The germline V and J ends were trimmed by 3 bases and 4 bases, with 6 bases remaining between them. Germline V gene lookup returns CDR1 FNHDT and CDR2 SITEND (reference sequence). The CDR3 runs 12 residues.

Notes on this clone: These gene names are mouse names. The read stops 1 residue short of the end of the CDR3; the missing end is completed from the germline J gene. This chain uses TRBV31 with TRBJ1-1, with D possibly matching TRBD1 (6 bases). Germline V gene data show CDR1 as GKSSPN and CDR2 as SITVG. The CDR3 has 13 amino acids. The V end lost 0 bases, the J end lost 1 base, and 6 bases lay between the germline ends. The CDR3 spells CAWSLQGNTEVFF. The covered CDR3 bases are TGTGCCTGGAGTCTACAGGGGAACACAGAAGTCTTC.

By share, this clone ranks as medium-sized. The gene symbols are mouse symbols. The observed sequence ends 1 residue before the CDR3 terminus, with the missing tail filled in from the germline J gene. The chain is built from TRBV16 and TRBJ2-7; TRBD2 might be the D (5 bases). V was clipped by 3 bases and J by 0 bases, with 9 bases between them. Germline-derived CDR1 and CDR2 are SGHSA and FRNQAP. CDR3 length equals 14 residues. The CDR3 here is CASSLMGSSYEQYF. Partial CDR3 DNA: TGTGCAAGCAGCTTGATGGGGAGCTCCTATGAACAGTAC.

Concerning this clone: Gene names follow the mouse nomenclature. The read is 1 residue too short to cover the CDR3 end, so that end is filled in from the germline J gene. The chain joins TRBV2 to TRBJ2-3; 10 positions agree with TRBD2. V shed 3 bases, J shed 0 bases, and the junction held 6 bases outside the gene matches. From germline, CDR1 is LGHNA and CDR2 YSYQKL. CDR3 length: 17 amino acids. The CDR3 DNA, read in part, is TGTGCCAGCAGCCATCCGGGACTGGGGTCTAGTGCAGAAACGCTGTAT. Its translation is CASSHPGLGSSAETLY. The CDR3 in full is CASSHPGLGSSAETLYF.